This entry describes one T cell receptor (beta chain). The germline gives CDR1 SNHLY, CDR2 FYNNEI. The CDR3 is made up of 16 amino acids. J was trimmed by 3 bases and V by 4 bases; bases with no gene match: 7. The data were taken from a study of radiotherapy plus CTLA-4 blockade in lung cancer. Across the whole study: Disease control was present in 31% of patients, and objective responses in around 20%.

Method: immunoSEQ multiplex PCR; TCRdb's copy keeps in-frame clones and lacks some. The sample consists of about 120,000 clones, roughly 80% of them appearing once. The receptor's source is a human donor with non-small cell lung cancer who had a partial response to radiotherapy plus ipilimumab. This sequence joins TRBV2 and TRBJ2-1, with TRBD2 matching 9 bases. The material was peripheral blood, obtained from a patient treated with radiotherapy plus ipilimumab. DNA of the CDR3: TGTGCCAGCAGTGGGGCGCGGGAGGGGAACTACAATGAGCAGTTCTTC. Protein sequence: CASSGAREGNYNEQFF.